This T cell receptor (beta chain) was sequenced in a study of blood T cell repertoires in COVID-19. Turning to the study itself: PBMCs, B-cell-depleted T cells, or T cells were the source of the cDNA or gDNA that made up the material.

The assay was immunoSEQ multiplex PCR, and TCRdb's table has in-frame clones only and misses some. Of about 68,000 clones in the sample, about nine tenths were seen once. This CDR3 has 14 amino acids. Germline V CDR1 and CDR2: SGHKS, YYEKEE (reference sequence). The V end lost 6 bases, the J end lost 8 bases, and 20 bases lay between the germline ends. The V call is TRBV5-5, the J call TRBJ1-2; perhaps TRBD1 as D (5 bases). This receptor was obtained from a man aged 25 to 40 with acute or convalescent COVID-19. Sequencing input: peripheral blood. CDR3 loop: CASTQDRLSLGYTF. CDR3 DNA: TGTGCCAGCACCCAAGACAGACTGTCCCTCGGCTACACCTTC.